The 9 T cell receptor beta chains given below trace back to one sample, sequenced in a study of T cells after somatic rescue of genetic block. Assay: immunoSEQ multiplex PCR; the TCRdb copy retains only in-frame clones and omits some. This table holds 13,000 or so clones, more than 65% found once. Sequencing used peripheral blood mononuclear cells (PBMCs). The receptors were gathered from a boy between 5 and 17 years old.

The rearrangement joins TRBV11-1 to TRBJ2-7; TRBD1 aligns across 7 bases. Germline CDR1 SGHAT, CDR2 FQDESV (reference sequence). Trimming removed 3 bases from V and 2 bases from J; junction bases left unmatched: 4. The CDR3 has 14 residues. CDR3 DNA sequence: TGTGCCAGCAGCTTGGACAGGTTCGCCTACGAGCAGTACTTC. Translating gives CASSLDRFAYEQYF.

The chain employs TRBV2 and TRBJ2-1; 8 nucleotides align to TRBD1. In germline, CDR1 is SNHLY, CDR2 FYNNEI. CDR3 length: 15 residues. V dropped 7 bases and J dropped 7; count of bases not matched to a gene: 12. As DNA, the CDR3 is TGTGCCAGCATCCAGGACAGGGAAAGGAAAAATGAGCAGTTCTTC. It is translated as CASIQDRERKNEQFF.

In its sample, this clone ranks as medium-sized. The rearrangement links TRBV5-8 to TRBJ1-1, with 12 bases that match TRBD1. The CDR3 spans 17 residues. Trimming removed 2 bases from V and 3 bases from J; junction bases left unmatched: 8. CDR1 SGHTS and CDR2 YDEGEE come from the germline V gene. CDR3 bases: TGTGCCAGCAGCTTCCGGGACAGGGGGCCGGTGGACACTGAAGCTTTCTTT. Its protein product is CASSFRDRGPVDTEAFF.

The V gene is TRBV7-8, the J gene TRBJ2-7; D is uncertain. Germline V lookup: CDR1 SGHVS, CDR2 FQNEAQ. V lost 1 base and J 4 bases, leaving 14 bases between the germline ends. The CDR3 totals 15 residues. The CDR3 here is CASSLGVAAEYEQYF. The CDR3 nucleotides are TGTGCCAGCAGCTTAGGGGTAGCTGCAGAATACGAGCAGTACTTC.

This clone was picked up a small number of times. The V and J genes are TRBV7-6 and TRBJ1-6; the D gene is possibly TRBD1 (5 bases). Germline V lookup: CDR1 SGHVS, CDR2 FNYEAQ. Trimming pared 5 bases from V and 6 bases from J, leaving 14 bases between. There are 15 residues in the CDR3. The DNA for the CDR3 is TGTGCCAGCAGCCCCTCGGTAGGGGTTAATTCACCCCTCCACTTT. Its translation: CASSPSVGVNSPLHF.

The genes are TRBV10-3 and TRBJ1-1; no reliable D call. The CDR3 sequence is 14 residues long. The V end lost 1 base, the J end lost 0 bases, and 6 bases lay between the germline ends. Germline lookup yields CDR1 ENHRY and CDR2 SYGVKD. DNA for the CDR3: TGTGCCATCAGTGAGTACGGGATGAACACTGAAGCTTTCTTT. Protein: CAISEYGMNTEAFF.

This clone was observed a handful of times. The chain carries TRBV25-1 and TRBJ1-3; D is uncertain. The V end was cut by 1 base, the J end by 0 bases, with 16 bases between. Looked up from germline, CDR1 is MGHDK and CDR2 is SYGVNS. The CDR3 has 18 residues. The CDR3 coding sequence is TGTGCCAGCAGTGAATTAAGCCCAGGACGCTCCTCTGGAAACACCATATATTTT. Its protein is CASSELSPGRSSGNTIYF.

V gene TRBV5-1 combines with J gene TRBJ2-2; 12 bases are shared with TRBD1. In germline, CDR1 is SGHRS, CDR2 YFSETQ. The CDR3 loop spans 18 amino acids. Trimming took 4 bases from V and 1 from J; bases not matched to a gene: 8. The CDR3 spells CASSPGTGGPLNTGELFF. The CDR3 coding sequence is TGCGCCAGCAGCCCCGGGACAGGGGGCCCCTTGAACACCGGGGAGCTGTTTTTT.

The chain carries TRBV6-9 and TRBJ2-7; 7 bases are a match to TRBD2. Germline V gives CDR1 MNHGY, CDR2 SVAAGI. V lost 3 bases and J lost 5; bases outside the gene matches: 7. The CDR3 consists of 14 residues. CDR3 region: CASSYGGMLNEQYF. Here the CDR3 DNA reads TGTGCCAGCAGTTACGGGGGGATGTTAAACGAGCAGTACTTC.